This T cell receptor beta chain came from a study of CD8 T cells in Susac syndrome. For the study at large: Active disease was present in six of the sequenced Susac syndrome patients, whereas about eight of them were in remission.

Reverse transcription used about 0.45 to 1 ug RNA and random hexamers. Each CDR3 protein is one row after TCRdb ran MiXCR on the immunoSEQ multiplex PCR reads. This sample has 160,000 or so distinct CDR3 sequences, with 94% found just once. V was trimmed by 3 bases and J by 5 bases, leaving 19 bases between them. CDR3 size: 16 residues. The germline gives CDR1 SGHTA, CDR2 FQGNSA. Source material: CD4+ T cells from PBMCs. The rearrangement links TRBV7-2 to TRBJ1-1; possibly TRBD1 for D (5 bases). The TCR was taken from a human donor with Susac syndrome. The CDR3 DNA sequence: TGTGCCAGCAGCTTTTTATACGGGGCTATGAGAACTGAAGCTTTCTTT. Protein: CASSFLYGAMRTEAFF.